This T cell receptor (beta chain) was found in a study of molecular identifiers for immune sequencing clone quantification (dated by TCRdb to 2016 to 2018). A note on the overall study: For a replicate experiment, RNA from roughly 18,000 or 92,000 naive CD8 T cells was divided into five aliquots, and four of the five aliquots were sequenced. This methods study benchmarked molecular-identifier clustering-based TCR repertoire sequencing (MIDCIRS) and TCR RNA copy counting, using CD8 T cells to do so. The paper as a whole reports these results and caveats: Naive libraries contained spiked-in Jurkat TCR RNA (10 copies' worth), which is not part of the donor repertoire. Modeling estimated roughly 3 recovered TCR RNA copies per cell, compared with approximately 9.5 by digital PCR, which implies roughly 29% capture efficiency. When barcode sub-clustering was left out, chimeric consensus sequences inflated TCR diversity, with chimeras reaching as high as 47%. Identical TCR molecules sharing a barcode could cause highly expanded clone sizes to be underestimated. In CMV-specific effector cells, over 99% of molecules were held by clones above 20 RNA copies, whereas under 1% of molecules were held by such clones in naive cells. Spiked-in Jurkat TCR RNA equivalent to a single cell was reported to be detectable even among 800,000 to 1,000,000 naive CD8 T cells.

Measured from the cysteine to the phenylalanine, the CDR3 is 15 residues long. Kept here is only the CDR3 DNA, which spans 45 bases and is read in frame from base 1. V and J are truncated by 5 bases and 0 bases respectively, leaving an intervening sequence of 11 bases. The germline V gene supplies CDR1 SGHTA and CDR2 FQGNSA. In this sample, this clonotype turned up many times. The specificity of this receptor is unknown. No base quality information exists; no much larger clone differs at one position. Libraries of naive CD8 T cells were built from approximately 20,000 to 980,000 sorted cells, with 10%, 30% or 50% of the purified RNA used. Naive CD8 T cells, defined as CD8+CD4-CCR7+CD45RA+, were FACS-sorted into RLT Plus buffer on a BD FACSAria II. To test detection sensitivity, Jurkat RNA equivalent to roughly eleven TCR copies was spiked into samples of roughly 18,000-1,000,000 naive CD8 T cells. Enrichment of CD8 T cells was performed with RosetteSep CD8+ T Cell Enrichment Cocktail and Ficoll-Paque, after which ACK red cell lysis was carried out.

Library generation was performed with PCR. Sequencing instrument: Illumina HiSeq 4000. Bulk TCR libraries were prepared as previously described, using TCR primers listed in Table S5. Total RNA was purified with the Qiagen AllPrep DNA/RNA kit. Before analysis, reads from multiple sequencing runs of one library were combined. The authors processed their data as follows. Reads were retained only if an exact TCR constant sequence was present, and the retained reads were trimmed to 150 nt and grouped according to their 12-nt molecular barcodes. Reads in each barcode group were sub-clustered using a 15% Levenshtein threshold, and a quality-weighted consensus sequence was built for each RNA molecule. Non-functional sequences were removed, as were lower-count sequences one edit away from another. Barcode sub-clusters with fewer than 20% of the maximum read count were removed, based on fitting two negative binomial distributions. TCRdb itself trimmed the public reads at Q25 with fastp, ran MiXCR and retained productive beta chains. All rows with the same CDR3 protein become a single entry with the most common DNA and genes. These V and J calls rely on TCRdb rather than the paper's analysis. Across this sample there are about half a million distinct CDR3 sequences, with 20% to 25% seen only once. About 0.8% of the sample lies in the top ten.

The V and J segments used are TRBV7-2 and TRBJ1-5, with the D gene too uncertain to name. Sequencing was carried out using naive CD8+ T cells from blood, with Jurkat cell RNA spiked in. The cell subset or site label, read with the paper, signifies: FACS-sorted CD8+CD4-CCR7+CD45RA+ naive T cells. This clonotype originated in a human donor in good health. Some libraries in this study had Jurkat cell RNA spiked in. The CDR3 here reads CASSPHPYSNQPQHF. The nucleotides are TGTGCCAGCAGCCCCCACCCTTATAGCAATCAGCCCCAGCATTTT.